Below, one TCR beta chain is given with its context. Its antigen is not identified. CDR3 length equals 13 residues. CDR1 is KGHSH and CDR2 is LQKENI in the germline V gene. The V and J ends lost 3 bases and 5 bases respectively, with 10 bases between them. The data were obtained in a study of T cell responses to AZD1222 COVID-19 vaccine. TCRdb keeps only in-frame clones here, not all; method: immunoSEQ multiplex PCR. The repertoire consists of approximately 150,000 clones, with more than 90% occurring once and the leading ten covering less than 2%. Study-level results: Increases in Spike-specific TCR breadth and depth were seen after two AZD1222 doses. Samples come after the peak T cell response, not at day 14. Clonal diversity may have been underestimated, and the donors were mostly white British, with more females than males.

The genes are TRBV18 and TRBJ1-1; D is uncertain. This TCR came from an adult who received the AZD1222 COVID-19 vaccine. Source: peripheral blood, taken 28 days after the second AZD1222 dose. The CDR3 DNA reads TGTGCCAGCTCACCGGTGCAGTCAACTGAAGCTTTCTTT. Its translation: CASSPVQSTEAFF.